This T cell receptor beta chain was captured by sequencing in a study of cytomegalovirus exposure and HLA in healthy donors. Findings of the study overall: When presence/absence was analysed, sequencing depth was taken to be roughly uniform across donors. The listing of 150 or so TCR beta chains classed them as cytomegalovirus-associated. Earlier findings revealed that most TCR beta V segments proved productive either about 87% or about 30% of the time.

Germline V gives CDR1 SGHVS, CDR2 FQNEAQ. The CDR3 is 15 amino acids. V dropped 1 base and J dropped 6 bases, with 16 bases sitting between them. PCR involved 60 Vbeta and 13 Jbeta primers. Only in-frame clones appear in the TCRdb table, and some are missing; sequencing was by immunoSEQ multiplex PCR. In the table there are around 120,000 clones, 80% to 90% of which are singletons. On this clone: Its antigen is unknown.

This sequence was found in a middle-aged man in good health and CMV-seronegative. This chain links TRBV7-8 with TRBJ2-7; D not certain. The sequenced sample was PBMCs. CDR3 DNA: TGTGCCAGCAGCTTAGTCGGAGCCCCCCGAGTCGAGCAGTACTTC. This sequence encodes CASSLVGAPRVEQYF.